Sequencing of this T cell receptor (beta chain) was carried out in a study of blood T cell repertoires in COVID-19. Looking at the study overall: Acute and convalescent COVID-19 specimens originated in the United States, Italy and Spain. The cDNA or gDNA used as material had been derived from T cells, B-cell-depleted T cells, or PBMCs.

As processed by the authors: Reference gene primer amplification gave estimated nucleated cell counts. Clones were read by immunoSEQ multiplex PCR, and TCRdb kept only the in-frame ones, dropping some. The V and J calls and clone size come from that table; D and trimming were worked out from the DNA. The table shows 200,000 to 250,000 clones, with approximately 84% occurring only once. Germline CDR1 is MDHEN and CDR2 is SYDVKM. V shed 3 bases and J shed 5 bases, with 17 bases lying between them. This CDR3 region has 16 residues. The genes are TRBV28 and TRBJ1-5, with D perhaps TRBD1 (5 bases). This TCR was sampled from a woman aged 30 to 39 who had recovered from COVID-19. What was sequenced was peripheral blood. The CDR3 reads CASSFRQSEGDQPQHF. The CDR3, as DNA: TGTGCCAGCAGTTTCCGGCAGTCCGAAGGGGATCAGCCCCAGCATTTT.